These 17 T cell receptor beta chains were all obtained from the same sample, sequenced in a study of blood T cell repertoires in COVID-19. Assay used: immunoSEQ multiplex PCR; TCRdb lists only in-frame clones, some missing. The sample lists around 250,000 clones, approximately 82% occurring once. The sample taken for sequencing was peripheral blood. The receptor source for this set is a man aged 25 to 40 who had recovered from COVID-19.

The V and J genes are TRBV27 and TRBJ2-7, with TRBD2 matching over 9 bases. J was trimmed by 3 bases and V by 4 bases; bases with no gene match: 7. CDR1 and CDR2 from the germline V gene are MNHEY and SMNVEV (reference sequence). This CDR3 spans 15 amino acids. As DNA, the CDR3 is TGTGCCAGCAGTTCGATGGGAGCGGGAGGCTACGAGCAGTACTTC. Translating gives CASSSMGAGGYEQYF.

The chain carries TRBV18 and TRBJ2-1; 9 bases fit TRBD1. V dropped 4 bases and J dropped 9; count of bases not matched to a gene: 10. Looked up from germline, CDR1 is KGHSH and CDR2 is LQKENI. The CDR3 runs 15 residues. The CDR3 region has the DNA TGTGCCAGCTCACTCCCCGGGACAGGGAGGGGTGAGCAGTTCTTC. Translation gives CASSLPGTGRGEQFF.

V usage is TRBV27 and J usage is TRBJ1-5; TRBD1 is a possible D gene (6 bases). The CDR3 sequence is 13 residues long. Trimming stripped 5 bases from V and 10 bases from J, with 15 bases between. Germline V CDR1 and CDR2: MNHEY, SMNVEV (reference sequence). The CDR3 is CASSHTRQVPQHF. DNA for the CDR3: TGTGCCAGCAGTCACACCCGACAGGTCCCCCAGCATTTT.

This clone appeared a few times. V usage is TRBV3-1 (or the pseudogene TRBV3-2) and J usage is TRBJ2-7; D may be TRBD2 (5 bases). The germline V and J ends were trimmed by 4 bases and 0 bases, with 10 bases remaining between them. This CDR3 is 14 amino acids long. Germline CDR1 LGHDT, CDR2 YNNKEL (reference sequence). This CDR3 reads CASSLDGLSYEQYF. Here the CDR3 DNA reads TGTGCCAGCAGCCTGGACGGACTCTCCTACGAGCAGTACTTC.

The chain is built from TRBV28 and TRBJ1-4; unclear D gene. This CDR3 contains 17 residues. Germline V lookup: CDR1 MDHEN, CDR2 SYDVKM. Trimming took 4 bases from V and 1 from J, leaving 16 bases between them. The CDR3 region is CASSSASRIQTNEKLFF. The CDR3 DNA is TGTGCCAGCAGTTCTGCTAGCCGAATCCAAACTAATGAAAAACTGTTTTTT.

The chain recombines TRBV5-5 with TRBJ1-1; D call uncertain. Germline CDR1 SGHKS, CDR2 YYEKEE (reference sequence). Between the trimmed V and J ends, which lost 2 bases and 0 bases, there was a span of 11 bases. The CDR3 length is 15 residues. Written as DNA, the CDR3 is TGTGCCAGCAGCTTATACACCGTCATGAACACTGAAGCTTTCTTT. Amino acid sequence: CASSLYTVMNTEAFF.

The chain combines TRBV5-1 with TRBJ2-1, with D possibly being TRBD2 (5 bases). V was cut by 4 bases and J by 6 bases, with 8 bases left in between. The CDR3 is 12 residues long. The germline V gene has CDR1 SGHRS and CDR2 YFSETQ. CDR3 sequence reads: CASSREGNEQFF. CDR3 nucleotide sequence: TGCGCCAGCAGCCGGGAAGGCAATGAGCAGTTCTTC.

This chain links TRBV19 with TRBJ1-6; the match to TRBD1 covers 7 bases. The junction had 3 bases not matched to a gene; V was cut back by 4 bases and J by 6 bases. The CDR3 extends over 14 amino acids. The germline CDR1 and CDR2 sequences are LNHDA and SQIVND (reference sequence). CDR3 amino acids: CASSNGQVNSPLHF. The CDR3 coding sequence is TGTGCCAGTAGTAACGGACAGGTTAATTCACCCCTCCACTTT.

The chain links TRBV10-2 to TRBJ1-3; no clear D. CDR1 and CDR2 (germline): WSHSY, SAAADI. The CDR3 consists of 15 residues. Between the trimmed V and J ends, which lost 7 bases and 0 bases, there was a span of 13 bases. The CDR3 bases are TGCGCCAGCACCGCAGGCCATTTCTCTGGAAACACCATATATTTT. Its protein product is CASTAGHFSGNTIYF.

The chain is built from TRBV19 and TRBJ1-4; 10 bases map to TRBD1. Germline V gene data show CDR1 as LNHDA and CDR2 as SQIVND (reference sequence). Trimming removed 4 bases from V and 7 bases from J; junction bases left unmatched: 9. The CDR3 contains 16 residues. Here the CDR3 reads CASSRRTGGNIEKLFF. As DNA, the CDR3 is TGTGCCAGTAGTAGAAGGACAGGGGGGAATATTGAAAAACTGTTTTTT. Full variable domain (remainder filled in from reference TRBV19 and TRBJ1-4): DGGITQSPKYLFRKEGQNVTLSCEQNLNHDAMYWYRQDPGQGLRLIYYSQIVNDFQKGDIAEGYSVSREKKESFPLTVTSAQKNPTAFYLCASSRRTGGNIEKLFFGSGTQLSVL.

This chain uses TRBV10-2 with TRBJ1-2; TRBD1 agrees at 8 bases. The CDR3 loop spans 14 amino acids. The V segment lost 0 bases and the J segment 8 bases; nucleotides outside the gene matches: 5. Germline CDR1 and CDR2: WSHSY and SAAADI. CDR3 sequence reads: CASSESDRAGGYTF. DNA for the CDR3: TGCGCCAGCAGTGAGTCGGACAGGGCGGGGGGCTACACCTTC.

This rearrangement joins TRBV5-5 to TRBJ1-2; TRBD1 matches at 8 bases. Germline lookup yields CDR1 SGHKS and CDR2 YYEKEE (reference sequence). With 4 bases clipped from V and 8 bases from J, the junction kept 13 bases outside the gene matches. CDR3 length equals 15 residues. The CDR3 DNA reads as TGTGCCAGCAGCAACGACAGGGGTACTCGTTGGGGCTACACCTTC. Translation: CASSNDRGTRWGYTF.

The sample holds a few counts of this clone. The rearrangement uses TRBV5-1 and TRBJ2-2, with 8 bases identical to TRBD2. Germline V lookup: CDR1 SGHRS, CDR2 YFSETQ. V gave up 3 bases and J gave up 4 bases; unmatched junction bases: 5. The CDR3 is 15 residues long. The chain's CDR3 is CASSSGTSGTGELFF. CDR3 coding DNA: TGCGCCAGCAGCTCCGGGACTAGTGGCACCGGGGAGCTGTTTTTT.

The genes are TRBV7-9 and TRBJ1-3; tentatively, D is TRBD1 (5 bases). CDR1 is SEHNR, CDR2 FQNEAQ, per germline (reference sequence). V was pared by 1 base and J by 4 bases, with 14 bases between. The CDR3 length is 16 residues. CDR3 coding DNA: TGTGCCAGCAGCTTAGGTGGGGCCTGGCCCGGAAACACCATATATTTT. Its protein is CASSLGGAWPGNTIYF.

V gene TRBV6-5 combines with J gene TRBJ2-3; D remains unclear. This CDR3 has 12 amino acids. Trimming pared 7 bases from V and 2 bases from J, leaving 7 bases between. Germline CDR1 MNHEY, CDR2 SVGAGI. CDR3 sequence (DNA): TGTGCCAGCACTTATTACACAGATACGCAGTATTTT. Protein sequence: CASTYYTDTQYF.

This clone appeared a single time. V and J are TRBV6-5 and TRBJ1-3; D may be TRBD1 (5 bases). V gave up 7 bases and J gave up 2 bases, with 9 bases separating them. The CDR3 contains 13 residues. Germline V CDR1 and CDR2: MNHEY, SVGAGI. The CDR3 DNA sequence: TGTGCCAGCAACCGGACACCTGGAAACACCATATATTTT. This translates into CASNRTPGNTIYF.

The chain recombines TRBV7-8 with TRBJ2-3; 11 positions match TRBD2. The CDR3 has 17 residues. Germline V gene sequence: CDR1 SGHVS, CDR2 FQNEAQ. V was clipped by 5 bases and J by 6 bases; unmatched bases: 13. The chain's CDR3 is CASSTRGSGGAGDTQYF. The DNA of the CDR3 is TGTGCCAGCAGCACCCGGGGTAGCGGGGGGGCCGGGGATACGCAGTATTTT.